Following are 25 T cell receptor beta chains from one sample sequenced in a study of blood T cells in healthy people across ages. It was with a sample-barcoded 5' primer and a J-beta primer mix that a second PCR of about 6 to 11 cycles was run. TCRdb re-analysed the 5' RACE reads in MiXCR, keeping a single row per CDR3 protein. The data show hundreds of thousands of distinct CDR3 sequences, roughly 50% seen once. Input material: blood. These TCRs come from a woman aged 55 to 70 in good health.

This chain uses TRBV20-1 with TRBJ2-3; D gene ambiguous. Trimming shortened V by 6 bases and J by 0 bases, and 10 bases separated the two germline ends. Germline V gives CDR1 DFQATT, CDR2 SNEGSKA (reference sequence). The CDR3 consists of 13 residues. CDR3 loop: CSAVPSSTDTQYF. CDR3 bases: TGCAGTGCAGTCCCATCTAGCACAGATACGCAGTATTTT.

J is TRBJ1-2 and V is TRBV18, with TRBD1 matching 7 bases. The CDR3 covers 13 residues. V shed 4 bases, J shed 5 bases, and the junction held 4 bases outside the gene matches. Per germline, CDR1 KGHSH and CDR2 LQKENI. CDR3 loop: CASSHRGEYGYTF. DNA of the CDR3: TGTGCCAGCTCACACAGGGGAGAATATGGCTACACCTTC.

A note on this clonotype: The junction departs from the called germline gene at one end, perhaps through a read error. J is TRBJ1-5 and V is TRBV20-1; D gene ambiguous. This CDR3 has 14 amino acids. Germline CDR1 DFQATT, CDR2 SNEGSKA (reference sequence). This chain's CDR3 is CSARATSSNRPQHF. CDR3 DNA sequence: TGCAGTGCTAGGGCTACAAGTAGCAATCGGCCCCAGCATTTT.

The chain couples TRBV12-3 or TRBV12-4 to TRBJ2-1, with 10 bases matching TRBD2. The CDR3 runs to 16 residues. Unmatched junction bases numbered 6, after V lost 7 bases and J lost 0 bases. Written as DNA, the CDR3 is TGTGCCAGCACCGACCTAGCGGGAGCCTCCTACAATGAGCAGTTCTTC. Translation gives CASTDLAGASYNEQFF.

The J gene is TRBJ2-7, the V gene TRBV14; D gene unclear. Germline CDR1 and CDR2: SGHDN and FVKESK. This CDR3 region has 15 residues. Between the trimmed V and J ends, which lost 2 bases and 1 base, there was a span of 12 bases. The CDR3 DNA reads as TGTGCCAGCAGCCAAATGTCTACACCTTCCTACGAGCAGTACTTC. Translated: CASSQMSTPSYEQYF.

This clonotype has a handful of counts. The chain combines TRBV12-3 or TRBV12-4 with TRBJ2-5; 11 bases match TRBD1. This CDR3 spans 16 amino acids. V lost 3 bases to trimming and J lost 4 bases; unmatched junction nucleotides: 7. The CDR3 region is CASSFPSGQGGETQYF. DNA for the CDR3: TGTGCCAGCAGTTTTCCCTCGGGACAGGGGGGAGAGACCCAGTACTTC.

The chain couples TRBV7-3 to TRBJ2-1; 12 nucleotides agree with TRBD2. J gave up 10 bases and V 5 bases, and 9 bases lay outside the gene matches. CDR3 size: 15 residues. Per the germline V gene, CDR1 is SGHTA and CDR2 is FQGTGA. Here the CDR3 reads CASSVRLAGEGEQFF. The DNA of the CDR3 is TGTGCCAGCAGCGTACGACTAGCGGGAGAGGGGGAGCAGTTCTTC. Full variable domain (outside the CDR3, taken from reference TRBV7-3 and TRBJ2-1): GAGVSQTPSNKVTEKGKYVELRCDPISGHTALYWYRQSLGQGPEFLIYFQGTGAADDSGLPNDRFFAVRPEGSVSTLKIQRTERGDSAVYLCASSVRLAGEGEQFFGPGTRLTVL.

There are many counts of this clonotype. The V and J genes are TRBV4-1 and TRBJ2-7; TRBD1 might be the D (5 bases). V shed 1 base and J shed 0 bases, with 7 bases lying between them. CDR1 is MGHRA and CDR2 is YSYEKL in the germline V gene. The CDR3 sequence is 14 residues long. CDR3 in DNA: TGCGCCAGCAGCCAAGGACAGAACTCCTACGAGCAGTACTTC. Protein product: CASSQGQNSYEQYF.

The gene calls are TRBV5-1 and TRBJ2-1; a weak D match, TRBD2 (6 bases). This CDR3 has 17 amino acids. With 0 bases removed from V and 0 bases from J, the gap between germline ends came to 13 bases. Germline V lookup: CDR1 SGHRS, CDR2 YFSETQ. The CDR3 protein is CASSLVSGGVSYNEQFF. The CDR3 DNA follows: TGCGCCAGCAGCTTGGTTAGCGGCGGGGTCTCCTACAATGAGCAGTTCTTC.

The chain recombines TRBV29-1 with TRBJ2-5; D may be TRBD2 (5 bases). Looked up from germline, CDR1 is SQVTM and CDR2 is ANQGSEA. The V gene lost 5 bases and the J gene lost 11 bases, with 18 bases spanning the gap. This CDR3 is built from 12 residues. The CDR3 here is CSVLSSPEEQYF. CDR3 nucleotide sequence: TGCAGCGTTCTCTCGTCCCCGGAGGAGCAGTACTTC. The full variable domain, completed using reference TRBV29-1 and TRBJ2-5, is SAVISQKPSRDICQRGTSLTIQCQVDSQVTMMFWYRQQPGQSLTLIATANQGSEATYESGFVIDKFPISRPNLTFSTLTVSNMSPEDSSIYLCSVLSSPEEQYFGPGTRLLVL.

Note on this clonotype: This clone may be a read error of a much larger clone one base away. The rearrangement joins TRBV7-6 to TRBJ2-3, with a weak D call TRBD2 (6 bases). Germline V gene sequence: CDR1 SGHVS, CDR2 FNYEAQ. V lost 0 bases and J lost 2, with 9 bases in between. The CDR3 is 15 residues long. CDR3 DNA sequence: TGTGCCAGCAGCTTAGCTAGCGGATACACAGATACGCAGTATTTT. It codes for CASSLASGYTDTQYF.

The CDR3 DNA sequence: TGTGCCAGCAGCCACGATCAGGGCTACGCGAACACCGGGGAGCTGTTTTTT. It is translated as CASSHDQGYANTGELFF. The chain is built from TRBV4-2 and TRBJ2-2, with a weak D call TRBD1 (5 bases). Between the trimmed V and J ends, which lost 3 bases and 0 bases, there was a span of 14 bases. The CDR3 has 17 amino acids. Germline CDR1 is LGHNA and CDR2 is YNFKEQ.

This chain uses TRBV7-9 with TRBJ2-1; TRBD1 agrees at 10 bases. V gave up 5 bases and J gave up 5 bases; unmatched junction bases: 6. Germline V CDR1 and CDR2: SEHNR, FQNEAQ (reference sequence). CDR3 length equals 15 residues. DNA for the CDR3: TGTGCCAGCAGCATCCGGGACAGGGGAAACAATGAGCAGTTCTTC. Protein sequence: CASSIRDRGNNEQFF. Variable domain in full (rest from reference TRBV7-9 and TRBJ2-1): DTGVSQNPRHKITKRGQNVTFRCDPISEHNRLYWYRQTLGQGPEFLTYFQNEAQLEKSRLLSDRFSAERPKGSFSTLEIQRTEQGDSAMYLCASSIRDRGNNEQFFGPGTRLTVL.

This clonotype was recorded a few times. This chain links TRBV4-3 with TRBJ2-5; D may be TRBD1 (6 bases). The CDR3 is 15 amino acids. The germline CDR1 and CDR2 sequences are LGHNA and YSLEER. With 1 base removed from V and 5 bases from J, the gap between germline ends came to 14 bases. CDR3 coding DNA: TGCGCCAGCAGCCAAGGCGTTGGGGGCTGGGAGACCCAGTACTTC. This gives the protein CASSQGVGGWETQYF.

The CDR3 DNA reads as TGTGCCACCAGCAGAGATCTAGCGGGGGGCTCTACCACAGATACGCAGTATTTT. Its protein product is CATSRDLAGGSTTDTQYF. The chain recombines TRBV15 with TRBJ2-3; 11 bases agree with TRBD2. Trimming removed 0 bases from V and 2 bases from J; junction bases left unmatched: 7. The CDR3 sequence is 18 residues long. The germline V gene encodes CDR1 LNHNV and CDR2 YYDKDF (reference sequence).

The chain joins TRBV21-1 to TRBJ2-6. TRBV21-1 represents a pseudogene. This CDR3 comprises 17 residues. Written as DNA, the CDR3 is TGTGCCAGCACCGAAGGACGGAGTAACTCTGGGGCCAACGTCCTGACTTTC. Translating it yields CASTEGRSNSGANVLTF.

V and J are TRBV7-2 and TRBJ2-1; D may match TRBD1 or TRBD2 (6 bases each). The CDR3 is 15 amino acids. Per germline, CDR1 SGHTA and CDR2 FQGNSA. The germline V and J ends were trimmed by 5 bases and 3 bases, with 14 bases remaining between them. In DNA form, the CDR3 reads TGTGCCAGCAGCCCCAGCAGGGGACTCTACAATGAGCAGTTCTTC. This sequence encodes CASSPSRGLYNEQFF.

This clonotype was detected only a few times. The chain employs TRBV7-6 and TRBJ2-4; no definite D call. CDR1 and CDR2 (germline): SGHVS, FNYEAQ. Trimming stripped 5 bases from V and 13 bases from J, with 15 bases between. This CDR3 is built from 12 residues. DNA for the CDR3: TGTGCCAGCAGCCAACGGGCGCGAGAGCAGTACTTC. Translating it yields CASSQRAREQYF.

Only a few counts were recorded for this clonotype. The chain combines TRBV6-2 or TRBV6-3 with TRBJ2-1, with 7 bases matching TRBD1. Germline V lookup: CDR1 MNHEY, CDR2 SVGEGT. The CDR3 extends over 17 amino acids. V gave up 2 bases and J gave up 5 bases; unmatched junction bases: 12. The CDR3 protein is CASSYLLTTGTNNEQFF. Written as DNA, the CDR3 is TGTGCCAGCAGTTACCTACTTACGACAGGGACAAACAATGAGCAGTTCTTC.

This clonotype occurred once. The rearrangement joins TRBV28 to TRBJ2-7; a possible D gene is TRBD2 (5 bases). Germline CDR1 is MDHEN and CDR2 is SYDVKM. The V end lost 2 bases, the J end lost 3 bases, and 14 bases lay between the germline ends. The CDR3 covers 15 residues. The CDR3 spells CASSLGGMSLYEQYF. In DNA, the CDR3 is TGTGCCAGCAGTTTAGGAGGAATGAGCCTCTACGAGCAGTACTTC.

This clonotype came up once. One end of the junction fails to match germline, which may point to a read error. The CDR3 region is CASSRSSGANTGEQFF. The CDR3 DNA sequence: TGTGCCAGCAGTCGCTCTAGCGGGGCGAACACCGGGGAGCAGTTTTTT. V usage is TRBV12-3 or TRBV12-4 and J usage is TRBJ2-2; 9 nucleotides align to TRBD2. The CDR3 is 16 amino acids.

The chain uses TRBV4-3 and TRBJ2-7, with no clear D. CDR3 size: 18 residues. CDR1 and CDR2 (germline): LGHNA, YSLEER. Between the trimmed V and J ends, which lost 0 bases and 0 bases, there was a span of 18 bases. CDR3 sequence: CASSQEPVSGMSSYEQYF. The CDR3 DNA reads TGCGCCAGCAGCCAAGAGCCTGTGTCCGGCATGAGCTCCTACGAGCAGTACTTC.

This clonotype was found many times. This sequence joins TRBV24-1 and TRBJ2-5; TRBD2 is a possible D gene (6 bases). Trimming stripped 5 bases from V and 1 base from J, with 13 bases between. The CDR3 has 15 amino acids. Germline V CDR1 and CDR2: KGHDR, SFDVKD. The CDR3 DNA is TGTGCCACCAGTGTGTCTAGCGAGATCCAAGAGACCCAGTACTTC. It translates to CATSVSSEIQETQYF.

There are a few counts of this clonotype. V and J are TRBV7-2 and TRBJ2-1; D remains unclear. Germline-derived CDR1 and CDR2 are SGHTA and FQGNSA. The CDR3 loop spans 13 amino acids. Trimming took off 1 base at V and 10 bases at J, with 11 bases between the two ends. Written as DNA, the CDR3 is TGTGCCAGCAGCTTAGATCCCACTGCCGAGCAGTTCTTC. As protein: CASSLDPTAEQFF.

The chain uses TRBV7-2 and TRBJ1-2, with D unresolved. CDR3 length: 16 amino acids. Germline values: CDR1 SGHTA, CDR2 FQGNSA. V lost 4 bases and J 6 bases, leaving 21 bases between the germline ends. The CDR3 bases are TGTGCCAGCAGCTCCCGGTTGGGTCCGGGGAGTAATGGCTACACCTTC. As protein: CASSSRLGPGSNGYTF.